Sequencing of this T cell receptor beta chain was carried out in a study of regulatory T cells in long-lasting Graves disease listed by TCRdb under 2021. With respect to the entire study: Persistent Graves' disease was defined as persistently positive TSH receptor autoantibodies together with antithyroid drug treatment for over 5 years. Peripheral blood TCR sequencing and RNA sequencing compared persistent Graves' disease patients with newly diagnosed Graves' disease patients. The study was conducted in China and was registered as a clinical trial. A total of some 33 samples were covered by TCR sequencing, comprising roughly 13 persistent and 20 or so newly diagnosed Graves' disease patients. Antithyroid drugs had been taken for 8.5 to 11 years on average by persistent Graves' disease patients in the clinical cohort.

Worth noting for this clonotype: Its antigen remains undetermined. No much larger clone exists at a distance of one base, and base qualities are not known.

Read against the paper, the sample's time point label means: persistent/refractory GD, antithyroid drugs over 5 years with positive TRAb. For both TCR sequencing and RNA sequencing, RNA was extracted from PBMCs using TRIzol. The diagnosis of Graves' disease followed American Thyroid Association guidelines. The patients came from an endocrinology department in Xi'an, China. Each patient gave about 9.1 milliliters of peripheral blood, collected in an EDTA anticoagulant tube. Ficoll Paque Plus density gradient separation was used to isolate PBMCs, and no further T cell sorting was done. An Agilent 2100 Bioanalyzer and agarose gel were used to check RNA quality, while a NanoDrop 2000 measured RNA concentration. Findings and caveats that apply to the study as a whole: The authors noted that the small sample size was a limitation that may lower accuracy. Sequencing and analysis were restricted to the TCR beta chain. Persistent Graves' disease patients showed lower TCR Shannon entropy and fewer highly expanded clones than newly diagnosed patients, suggesting clonal expansion. Persistent patients shared more public clonotypes among themselves (2,741) than newly diagnosed patients did (approximately 970). Preferential use of TRBV28, TRBJ1-2 and TRBJ2-5 was observed in persistent disease, whereas TRBV20-1 and TRBJ2-1 were favored in newly diagnosed disease. Only peripheral blood was studied, because thyroid tissue, the primary lesion, was inaccessible.

Library construction relied on multiplex PCR. TCRdb records Illumina HiSeq 4000 as the sequencer. To build TCR beta libraries, CDR3 regions were amplified by Arm-PCR using iRepertoire HTBI primers. Before sequencing, the PCR products went through gel purification. The published analysis was carried out like this. Gene usage analysis of CDR3 amino acid clonotypes used the 62 TRBV and more than 13 TRBJ segments found across samples. COPE and FqMerger were used to merge filtered high-quality paired reads into contigs. BLAST was used to align contigs to IMGT TRBV, TRBD and TRBJ reference genes, and CDR3 was defined according to IMGT. Any clonotype with a frequency above 0.1% was classified as a highly expanded clone. Shannon entropy served as the measure of repertoire diversity, while the Gini coefficient captured V-J evenness. Clonotypes shared by more than one individual were considered public. TCRdb reanalyzed the raw reads on its own, using fastp at Q25 for trimming and MiXCR for clone calling, and kept in-frame beta chains. Rows with one shared CDR3 protein collapse into an entry with the most common genes and DNA. The V and J calls, along with clone size, are taken from TCRdb and not from the paper's own processing. The sample table contains about 470,000 distinct CDR3 sequences; only one count was recorded for 20% to 25% of them. 6.5% to 9% of the sample comes from the top ten.

Between the V and J ends, shortened by 3 bases and 5 bases respectively, the junction contains 9 bases. Inclusive of the bounding cysteine and phenylalanine, the CDR3 is 12 residues long. Only CDR3 DNA is held: 36 bases, read in frame from base 1. CDR1 SGHRS and CDR2 YFSETQ were looked up in the germline V gene. Recombination connected TRBV5-1 to TRBJ2-7; TRBD1 could be the D gene, as 6 bases match. The sequence was collected from a female donor with Graves disease. The sequences come from peripheral blood mononuclear cells (PBMCs), collected when the disease was refractory, from a patient treated with antithyroid drugs. CDR3 region: CASSWGPNEQYF. The bases read TGCGCCAGCAGCTGGGGGCCAAACGAGCAGTACTTC.